This T cell receptor (beta chain) was found in a study of cytomegalovirus exposure and HLA in healthy donors. Study results and limitations: Confirmation was obtained in vitro that three CMV-associated chains are specific for CMV antigens.

This table comes from immunoSEQ multiplex PCR, and its TCRdb copy is limited to in-frame clones, with some not included. The sample consists of about 110,000 clones, about nine tenths of them appearing once. This clone was picked up one time. The antigen is unknown. Trimming removed 0 bases at V and 6 bases at J, with 11 bases between. The CDR3 sequence is 15 residues long. Germline V CDR1 and CDR2: MRHNA, SNTAGT. The receptor was derived from a woman aged 18-30 years in good health and CMV-seronegative. The chain is built from TRBV6-4 and TRBJ2-2; possible D gene TRBD1, 6 bases. The sample taken for sequencing was PBMCs. The CDR3 bases are TGTGCCAGCAGTGACTCGTTAGGGGGAGCCGGGGAGCTGTTTTTT. Translated, it gives CASSDSLGGAGELFF.